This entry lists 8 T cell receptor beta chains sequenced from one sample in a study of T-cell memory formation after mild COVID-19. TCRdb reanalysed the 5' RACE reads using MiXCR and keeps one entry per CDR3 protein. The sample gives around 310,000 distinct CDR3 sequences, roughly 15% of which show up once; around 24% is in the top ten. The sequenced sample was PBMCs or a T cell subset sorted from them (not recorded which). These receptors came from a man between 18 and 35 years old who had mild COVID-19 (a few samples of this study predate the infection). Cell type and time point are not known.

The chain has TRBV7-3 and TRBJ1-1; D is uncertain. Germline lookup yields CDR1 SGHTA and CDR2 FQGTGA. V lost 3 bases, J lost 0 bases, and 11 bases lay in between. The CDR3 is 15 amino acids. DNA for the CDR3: TGTGCCAGCAGCTTCCAAGGAGGGATGAACACTGAAGCTTTCTTT. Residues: CASSFQGGMNTEAFF.

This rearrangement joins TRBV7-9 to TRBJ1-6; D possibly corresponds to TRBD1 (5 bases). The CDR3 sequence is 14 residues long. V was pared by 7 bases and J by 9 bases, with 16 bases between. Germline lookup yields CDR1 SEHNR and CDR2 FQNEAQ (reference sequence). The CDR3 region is CASNPVMRGSPLHF. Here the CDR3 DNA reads TGTGCCAGCAATCCTGTCATGAGGGGTTCACCCCTCCACTTT.

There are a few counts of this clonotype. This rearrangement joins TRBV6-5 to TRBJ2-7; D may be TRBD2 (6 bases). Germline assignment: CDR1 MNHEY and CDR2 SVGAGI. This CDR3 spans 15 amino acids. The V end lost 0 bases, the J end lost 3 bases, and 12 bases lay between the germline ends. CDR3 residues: CASSYSHRGGYEQYV. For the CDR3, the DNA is TGTGCCAGCAGTTACTCCCATCGGGGAGGCTACGAGCAGTACGTC.

CDR3: CASSFFSRGGELFF. Written as DNA, the CDR3 is TGTGCCAGCAGCTTCTTTAGTCGGGGCGGGGAGCTGTTTTTT. V usage is TRBV7-6 and J usage is TRBJ2-2, with D tentatively TRBD2 (5 bases). The V and J ends lost 3 bases and 7 bases respectively, with 12 bases between them. Germline loops: CDR1 SGHVS, CDR2 FNYEAQ. This CDR3 has 14 amino acids.

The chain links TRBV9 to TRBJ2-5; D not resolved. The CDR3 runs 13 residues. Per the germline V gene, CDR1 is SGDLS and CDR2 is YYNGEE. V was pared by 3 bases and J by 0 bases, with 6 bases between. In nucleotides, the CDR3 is TGTGCCAGCAGCGGACGCAACCAAGAGACCCAGTACTTC. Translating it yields CASSGRNQETQYF.

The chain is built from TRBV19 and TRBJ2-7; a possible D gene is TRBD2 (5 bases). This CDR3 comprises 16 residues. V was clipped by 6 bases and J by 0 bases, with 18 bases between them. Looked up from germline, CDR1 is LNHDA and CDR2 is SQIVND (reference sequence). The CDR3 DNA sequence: TGTGCCAGTAGCCGTCGAGGAGCGGAGAGCTCCTACGAGCAGTACTTC. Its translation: CASSRRGAESSYEQYF.

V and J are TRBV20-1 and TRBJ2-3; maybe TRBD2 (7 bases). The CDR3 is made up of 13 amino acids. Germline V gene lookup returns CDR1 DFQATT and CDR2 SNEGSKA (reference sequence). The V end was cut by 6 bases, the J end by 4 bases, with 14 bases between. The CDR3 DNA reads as TGCAGTGCGGCAAGGGGGGGCTCAGATACGCAGTATTTT. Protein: CSAARGGSDTQYF.

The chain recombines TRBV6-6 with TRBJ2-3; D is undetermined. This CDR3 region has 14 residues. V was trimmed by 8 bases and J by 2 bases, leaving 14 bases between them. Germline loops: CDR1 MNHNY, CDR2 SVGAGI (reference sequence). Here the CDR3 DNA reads TGTGCCAGCCGGGTTGAGAGACACACAGATACGCAGTATTTT. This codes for CASRVERHTDTQYF.